The clone carrying this T cell receptor beta chain was counted many times. The antigen remains unidentified. The sample comes from a study of T cells in Graves' hyperthyroidism and ophthalmopathy. Points from the study as a whole: Also found in blood were most expanded thyroid clonotypes above 0.001.

Disease lasting under 3 months, a NOSPECS grade of at least 4, and a Clinical Activity Score of at least 3 were features of the ophthalmopathy patients. Criteria for exclusion of patients were uncontrolled infection, other autoimmune disease, pregnancy or lactation. The germline V gene has CDR1 KGHSH and CDR2 LQKENI. The CDR3 loop spans 14 amino acids. V was cut by 5 bases and J by 2 bases, with 12 bases left in between. TCR beta CDR3 sequences were amplified from RNA transcripts. A first-round RT-PCR of the TCR CDR3 used the HTBI primer set. TCRdb reprocessed the multiplex PCR reads with MiXCR, giving one entry per CDR3 protein. The sample records about 600,000 distinct CDR3 sequences, about 14% being singletons.

J is TRBJ2-5 and V is TRBV18; a possible D gene is TRBD1 (6 bases). The specimen was blood. The TCR sequence derives from a woman between 18 and 29 years old with Graves' ophthalmopathy. CDR3 nucleotides: TGTGCCAGCTCAGCCGCCAGGGGTCAAGAGACCCAGTACTTC. Protein sequence: CASSAARGQETQYF. The variable domain in full, completed from reference TRBV18 and TRBJ2-5, reads NAGVMQNPRHLVRRRGQEARLRCSPMKGHSHVYWYRQLPEEGLKFMVYLQKENIIDESGMPKERFSAEFPKEGPSILRIQQVVRGDSAAYFCASSAARGQETQYFGPGTRLLVL.